A selection of T cell receptor beta chains follows, all from one sample in a study of T cell changes during pregnancy in multiple sclerosis. Measured with immunoSEQ multiplex PCR; TCRdb has only the in-frame clones, and not every one. Counted here are under 45,000 clones, about nine tenths occurring once; the ten biggest clones make up more than 0.6%. Sample: CD4+ T cells from peripheral blood mononuclear cells, taken in the first trimester of pregnancy. The receptors derive from a female donor with multiple sclerosis, enrolled in a pregnancy study. Both conserved end residues are part of each CDR3. Each record gives: J gene, clone size, V gene, D gene, CDR3 protein, CDR3 DNA. A D gene is named only where the DNA matches it firmly. Clone size is not always given. Where it is, it says once, few, many or a class for expanded clones.

j_gene: TRBJ2-2
abundance: NA
v_gene: TRBV5-5
d_gene: TRBD1
CDR3aa: CASSFPKGSTGGDGELFF
CDR3nt: TGTGCCAGCAGCTTCCCAAAAGGCTCGACAGGGGGAGACGGGGAGCTGTTTTTT

j_gene: TRBJ2-2
abundance: once
v_gene: TRBV28
d_gene: NA
CDR3aa: CASSLAGTNTGELFF
CDR3nt: TGTGCCAGCAGTTTAGCGGGTACGAACACCGGGGAGCTGTTTTTT

j_gene: TRBJ2-3
abundance: NA
v_gene: TRBV5-1
d_gene: NA
CDR3aa: CASRLASMLTDTQYF
CDR3nt: TGCGCCAGCAGGCTGGCCAGTATGCTCACAGATACGCAGTATTTT

j_gene: TRBJ1-1
abundance: NA
v_gene: TRBV19
d_gene: NA
CDR3aa: CASSEQGSRWANTEAFF
CDR3nt: TGTGCCAGTAGTGAGCAGGGGAGCCGGTGGGCAAACACTGAAGCTTTCTTT

j_gene: TRBJ2-1
abundance: NA
v_gene: TRBV7-3
d_gene: TRBD2
CDR3aa: CASSKVGPGTSGRDEQFF
CDR3nt: TGTGCCAGCAGTAAGGTTGGACCCGGGACTAGCGGGAGAGATGAGCAGTTCTTC

j_gene: TRBJ1-3
abundance: NA
v_gene: TRBV6-5
d_gene: TRBD1
CDR3aa: CASCRTGDSGNTIYF
CDR3nt: TGTGCCAGCTGTAGGACAGGAGACTCTGGAAACACCATATATTTT

j_gene: TRBJ1-2
abundance: few
v_gene: TRBV6-6
d_gene: TRBD1
CDR3aa: CASLQGTGYGYTF
CDR3nt: TGTGCCAGCTTACAGGGGACAGGCTATGGCTACACCTTC

j_gene: TRBJ1-4
abundance: NA
v_gene: TRBV29-1
d_gene: NA
CDR3aa: CSVDQGNEKLFF
CDR3nt: TGCAGCGTTGATCAGGGTAATGAAAAACTGTTTTTT

j_gene: TRBJ1-3
abundance: NA
v_gene: TRBV7-2
d_gene: NA
CDR3aa: CASSQTLSGNTIYF
CDR3nt: TGTGCCAGCAGCCAGACACTCTCTGGAAACACCATATATTTT

j_gene: TRBJ1-1
abundance: NA
v_gene: TRBV11-2
d_gene: TRBD1
CDR3aa: CASSLAQTGANTEAFF
CDR3nt: TGTGCCAGCAGCTTAGCGCAAACAGGGGCGAACACTGAAGCTTTCTTT

j_gene: TRBJ2-6
abundance: NA
v_gene: TRBV13
d_gene: TRBD1
CDR3aa: CASSLRQGTGANVLTF
CDR3nt: TGTGCCAGCAGCTTAAGACAGGGTACCGGGGCCAACGTCCTGACTTTC

j_gene: TRBJ2-5
abundance: NA
v_gene: TRBV19
d_gene: TRBD2
CDR3aa: CASSIASGTQYF
CDR3nt: TGTGCCAGTAGTATAGCTAGCGGGACCCAGTACTTC

j_gene: TRBJ1-2
abundance: NA
v_gene: TRBV28
d_gene: NA
CDR3aa: CASSLYRTGGGGYTF
CDR3nt: TGTGCCAGCAGTTTATATCGGACGGGGGGCGGCGGCTACACCTTC

j_gene: TRBJ2-2
abundance: NA
v_gene: TRBV10-3
d_gene: TRBD2
CDR3aa: CAISDRTSDTGELFF
CDR3nt: TGTGCCATCAGTGATCGGACTAGTGACACCGGGGAGCTGTTTTTT

j_gene: TRBJ1-4
abundance: NA
v_gene: TRBV5-8
d_gene: NA
CDR3aa: CASSLDGVSMEKLFF
CDR3nt: TGTGCCAGCAGCTTGGACGGGGTCAGCATGGAAAAACTGTTTTTT

j_gene: TRBJ2-7
abundance: NA
v_gene: TRBV28
d_gene: TRBD2
CDR3aa: CATDGSTGLVAEQYF
CDR3nt: TGTGCCACCGACGGTAGCACCGGACTAGTCGCCGAGCAGTACTTC

j_gene: TRBJ2-3
abundance: NA
v_gene: TRBV5-1
d_gene: NA
CDR3aa: CASSPQVITDTQYF
CDR3nt: TGCGCCAGCAGCCCGCAGGTAATCACAGATACGCAGTATTTT

j_gene: TRBJ2-1
abundance: NA
v_gene: TRBV5-1
d_gene: NA
CDR3aa: CASSLVRTGADEQFF
CDR3nt: TGCGCCAGCAGCTTGGTACGGACGGGAGCCGATGAGCAGTTCTTC

j_gene: TRBJ1-2
abundance: NA
v_gene: TRBV27
d_gene: NA
CDR3aa: CASSLRTDYGYTF
CDR3nt: TGTGCCAGCAGTTTAAGGACTGATTATGGCTACACCTTC

j_gene: TRBJ2-5
abundance: NA
v_gene: TRBV4-2
d_gene: NA
CDR3aa: CASSQDECRATILQETQYF
CDR3nt: TGTGCCAGCAGCCAAGATGAGTGCAGGGCCACGATCCTGCAAGAGACCCAGTACTTC

j_gene: TRBJ2-5
abundance: NA
v_gene: TRBV29-1
d_gene: TRBD1
CDR3aa: CSVDRAASLGTQYF
CDR3nt: TGCAGCGTGGACAGGGCAGCCAGCCTTGGGACCCAGTACTTC

j_gene: TRBJ1-1
abundance: once
v_gene: TRBV5-6
d_gene: NA
CDR3aa: CASSLPGRETEAFF
CDR3nt: TGTGCCAGCAGCCTACCGGGGAGAGAAACTGAAGCTTTCTTT

j_gene: TRBJ1-2
abundance: NA
v_gene: TRBV10-3
d_gene: TRBD1
CDR3aa: CAIWDRGLYGYTF
CDR3nt: TGTGCCATTTGGGACAGGGGCCTCTATGGCTACACCTTC

j_gene: TRBJ2-3
abundance: NA
v_gene: TRBV5-1
d_gene: TRBD1
CDR3aa: CASCLTGARTDTQYF
CDR3nt: TGCGCCAGCTGCCTGACAGGGGCTCGTACAGATACGCAGTATTTT

j_gene: TRBJ2-5
abundance: NA
v_gene: TRBV2
d_gene: NA
CDR3aa: CASEPYYQETQYF
CDR3nt: TGTGCCAGCGAGCCTTACTACCAAGAGACCCAGTACTTC

j_gene: TRBJ1-1
abundance: NA
v_gene: TRBV25-1
d_gene: NA
CDR3aa: CASSATAGAGDTEAFF
CDR3nt: TGTGCCAGCAGTGCAACTGCCGGGGCAGGGGACACTGAAGCTTTCTTT

j_gene: TRBJ2-1
abundance: NA
v_gene: TRBV6-5
d_gene: TRBD2
CDR3aa: CASSPRGAGGYEQFF
CDR3nt: TGTGCCAGCAGCCCCCGGGGCGCGGGAGGGTATGAGCAGTTCTTC